A selection of T cell receptor beta chains follows, all from one sample in a study of shared clonotypes between healthy human individuals. Method: immunoSEQ multiplex PCR; TCRdb's copy keeps in-frame clones and lacks some. The sample carries some 2.3 million clones, roughly 93% recorded once. The specimen sequenced was naive CD4+ T cells from PBMCs. The source is a man between 18 and 35 years old in good health. Some clones in this sample may be carry-over from other donors' samples. CDR3s include the opening cysteine and the closing phenylalanine or tryptophan. A D gene is named only where the DNA matches it firmly. Only some rows state a clone size, as once, few, many or a class for expanded clones.

j_call d_call clone_size v_call cdr3_nt cdr3_aa
TRBJ2-5 NA NA TRBV28 TGTGCCAGCAGTTTTGGGGGGGCGCGGGAGACCCAGTACTTC CASSFGGARETQYF
TRBJ1-2 NA once TRBV28 TGTGCCAGCAGTTTGGAGACAGTTTATGGCTACACCTTC CASSLETVYGYTF
TRBJ1-2 TRBD1 NA TRBV19 TGTGCCAGTACCAAAGAGGGACAGGCTTGGGGCTATGGCTACACCTTC CASTKEGQAWGYGYTF
TRBJ2-1 NA NA TRBV9 TGTGCCAGCAGCGTTACGGCTTGGGGGAATGAGCAGTTCTTC CASSVTAWGNEQFF
TRBJ2-3 NA NA TRBV4-1 TGCGCCAGCAGCCAGGGGGGACGGAGGTACTCTAGCACAGATACGCAGTATTTT CASSQGGRRYSSTDTQYF
TRBJ2-7 TRBD2 NA TRBV11-2 TGTGCCAGCGCCATCGGGAGGGCCTACGAGCAGTACTTC CASAIGRAYEQYF
TRBJ2-1 NA once TRBV30 TGTGCCTGGAGTTTCGAACCTAGTAGCAATGAGCAGTTCTTC CAWSFEPSSNEQFF
TRBJ1-3 NA NA TRBV27 TGTGCCAGCAGTTTAAGGGGGGCTTCTGGAAACACCATATATTTT CASSLRGASGNTIYF
TRBJ1-1 NA NA TRBV27 TGTGCCAGCAGTTTATTCTTCGGGGGGATAGGCCTGGCTGAAGCTTTCTTT CASSLFFGGIGLAEAFF
TRBJ2-7 TRBD1 NA TRBV6-5 TGTGCCAGCAGTTACTCACGGGGGACAGGGCTCTACGAGCAGTACTTC CASSYSRGTGLYEQYF
TRBJ2-7 TRBD2 NA TRBV5-1 TGCGCCAGCAGTGTTGAGACTAGCGGGACCTACGAGCAGTACTTC CASSVETSGTYEQYF
TRBJ1-5 NA NA TRBV11-2 TGTGCCAGCAGCTTTACGGGGGCTGAGCCCCAGCATTTT CASSFTGAEPQHF
TRBJ2-2 TRBD2 NA TRBV19 TGTGCCAGTAGTAAAAGCGGGACTAACACCGGGGAGCTGTTTTTT CASSKSGTNTGELFF
TRBJ1-5 NA NA TRBV6-5 TGTGCCACCCGTCCCCGGGGCAATCAGCCCCAGCATTTT CATRPRGNQPQHF
TRBJ2-1 NA NA TRBV5-4 TGTGCCAGCAGCTTGATCTGGGACCAAAATAGGGGGCAGTTCTTC CASSLIWDQNRGQFF
TRBJ1-1 NA NA TRBV18 TGTGCCAGCTCACCCGGGGAAGGGGGATCAGCTTTCTTT CASSPGEGGSAFF
TRBJ2-3 NA few TRBV18 TGTGCCAGCTCACCCTTCACAGATACGCAGTATTTT CASSPFTDTQYF
TRBJ2-2 TRBD1 NA TRBV2 TGTGCCAGCAGTGAAGTTGGACAGGCAACCGGGGAGCTGTTTTTT CASSEVGQATGELFF
TRBJ2-3 TRBD1 NA TRBV5-1 TGCGCCAGCAGCTTGGAACCGGGACAGAGCACAGATACGCAGTATTTT CASSLEPGQSTDTQYF
TRBJ2-7 NA NA TRBV6-1 TGTGCCAGCAGCCGACCGGGAGAGCAGTACTTC CASSRPGEQYF
TRBJ2-7 NA NA TRBV15 TGTGCCACCAGCAGAGGCGGGCTCTCCTACGAGCAGTACTTC CATSRGGLSYEQYF
TRBJ2-1 NA NA TRBV5-1 TGCGCCAGCAGCTTGGCCGTCCGGGGTTCCAATGAGCAGTTCTTC CASSLAVRGSNEQFF
TRBJ1-1 NA NA TRBV5-4 TGTGCCAGCAGCGCGCCCCTCGGCTCGAACACTGAAGCTTTCTTT CASSAPLGSNTEAFF
TRBJ2-7 NA NA TRBV2 TGTGCCAGCATCCGGAGCTCCTACGAGCAGTACTTC CASIRSSYEQYF
TRBJ2-7 TRBD2 NA TRBV7-9 TGTGCCAGCAGCGCCGAGCCGGGACTACCACATTCGAGCTCCTACGAGCAGTACTTC CASSAEPGLPHSSSYEQYF
TRBJ2-7 NA NA TRBV7-2 TGTGCCAGCAGCTTAGGGACGGCCTCCTCCTACGAGCAGTACTTC CASSLGTASSYEQYF
TRBJ1-3 NA NA TRBV7-9 TGTGCCAGCAGCTTAGAGACACCCGCTTACAGGTCTGGAAACACCATATATTTT CASSLETPAYRSGNTIYF
TRBJ2-1 NA once TRBV5-1 TGCGCCAGCAGCTTGGGCAGCGGATATGACAATGAGCAGTTCTTC CASSLGSGYDNEQFF
TRBJ2-3 TRBD2 NA TRBV7-8 TGTGCCAGCAGCCGCGGGGGACTTGCACGCACAGATACGCAGTATTTT CASSRGGLARTDTQYF
TRBJ1-1 NA few TRBV5-4 TGTGCCAGCAGCGAGTACACTGAAGCTTTCTTT CASSEYTEAFF
TRBJ1-2 NA once TRBV18 TGTGCCAGCTCACCAAATCAGCAACGTGGCTACACCTTC CASSPNQQRGYTF
TRBJ2-2 TRBD2 once TRBV11-2 TGTGCCAGCAGCTTAGGGACTAGGAACACCGGGGAGCTGTTTTTT CASSLGTRNTGELFF
TRBJ2-7 NA NA TRBV28 TGTGCCAGCAGTGGGGAGGGTCGACAGGGCTTACCCTACGAGCAGTACTTC CASSGEGRQGLPYEQYF
TRBJ2-1 NA NA TRBV4-1 TGCGCCAGCAGCCAGGCGGGACTTCTGGAGAGGAATGAGCAGTTCTTC CASSQAGLLERNEQFF
TRBJ1-1 TRBD1 NA TRBV7-9 TGTGCCAGCAGCTCGTCGGACAGGTGGCGGAGGAAATCTGAAGCTTTCTTT CASSSSDRWRRKSEAFF
TRBJ2-7 TRBD2 NA TRBV18 TGTGCCAGCTCACCGCAGCGGGACGAGCTACACGAGCAGTACTTC CASSPQRDELHEQYF
TRBJ2-1 NA once TRBV5-1 TGCGCCAGCAGCTTAGGGCAGGGTGGAGAGGAGCAGTTCTTC CASSLGQGGEEQFF
TRBJ1-4 NA NA TRBV5-1 TGCGCCAGCAGCCCCCTCAAGGCCGATAATGAAAAACTGTTTTTT CASSPLKADNEKLFF
TRBJ2-7 NA NA TRBV27 TGTGCCAGCAGTTTGCACGGACAAGGCGGGATATACGAGCAGTACTTC CASSLHGQGGIYEQYF
TRBJ1-1 TRBD1 NA TRBV18 TGTGCCAGCTCACCGGGGACAGGGAGCACTGAAGCTTTCTTT CASSPGTGSTEAFF
TRBJ1-1 NA NA TRBV6-6 TGTGCCAGCAGTTATGTAACAGGTGGGACTGAAGCTTTCTTT CASSYVTGGTEAFF
TRBJ2-7 NA NA TRBV5-1 TGCGCCAGCAGCTTGGAACGAGATGTCCACGAGCAGTACTTC CASSLERDVHEQYF
TRBJ2-6 NA NA TRBV20-1 TGCAGTGCGTCTTGGGCCAACGTCCTGACTTTC CSASWANVLTF
TRBJ2-7 TRBD2 NA TRBV28 TGTGCCAGCAGTCCGGGACTACAGGACGAGCAGTACTTC CASSPGLQDEQYF
TRBJ2-4 NA once TRBV2 TGTGCCAGCAGTGGAATGAATCTAGCCAAAAACATTCAGTACTTC CASSGMNLAKNIQYF
TRBJ1-5 NA NA TRBV7-9 TGTGCCAGCAGCTTAGCTATTAATCAGCCCCAGCATTTT CASSLAINQPQHF
TRBJ2-1 NA NA TRBV11-2 TGTGCCAGCAGCTTAGGGCCAGGCGAGCAGTTCTTC CASSLGPGEQFF
TRBJ1-1 NA NA TRBV25-1 TGTGCCAGCAATCGGGGGGACACTGAAGCTTTCTTT CASNRGDTEAFF
TRBJ1-2 TRBD1 NA TRBV4-3 TGCGCCAGCAGCCTCAAGCCCCCAACAGGGGGCGCTGGCTATGGCTACACCTTC CASSLKPPTGGAGYGYTF
TRBJ1-3 NA NA TRBV9 TGTGCCAGCAGCGAGGGGACAATTAGTGGAAACACCATATATTTT CASSEGTISGNTIYF
TRBJ1-1 NA NA TRBV11-3 TGTGCCAGCAGCAGAGGGGGAGACAGGAGGGGCACTGAAGCTTTCTTT CASSRGGDRRGTEAFF
TRBJ2-5 NA NA TRBV2 TGTGCCAGCAGTGTCGTTGGAGGGGGGGAGACCCAGTACTTC CASSVVGGGETQYF
TRBJ2-5 TRBD2 NA TRBV9 TGTGCCAGCAGCGTAGAGGCTAGCGGGAGGGAGACCCAGTACTTC CASSVEASGRETQYF
TRBJ2-7 TRBD1 once TRBV10-3 TGTGCCATCAAAGGACAGGGGGCGAGGTACGAGCAGTACTTC CAIKGQGARYEQYF